The clone carrying this TCR beta chain was seen repeatedly, ten times or more. The CDR3 has 12 amino acids. Germline CDR1 is DFQATT and CDR2 is SNEGSKA (reference sequence). Germline trimming cut 3 bases from V and 4 bases from J; bases unmatched to any gene: 0. Full-length variable regions came from constant-region reverse primers plus semi-nested Nested Universal Primer A PCR. Via MiXCR, TCRdb re-called the 5' RACE reads, giving one row per CDR3 protein. This table has roughly 5,300 distinct CDR3 sequences, about 35% appearing once. The V gene is TRBV20-1, the J gene TRBJ1-1; 9 nucleotides agree with TRBD1. The TCR was taken from a female donor with breast cancer. Sequencing was performed on memory CD4+ T cells sorted from blood. Indicated subset: memory CD4+ T cells, CD4+CD45RO+CD25-. The CDR3 spells CSARTGGTEAFF. The CDR3, as DNA: TGCAGTGCTAGGACAGGGGGCACTGAAGCTTTCTTT.